A single sample gave rise to the 14 T cell receptor beta chains below, sequenced in a study of beta chain features in type 1 diabetes. Sequencing targeted expressed TCRB transcripts, as all isolated RNA had been reverse transcribed. Here immunoSEQ multiplex PCR was the method, and the copy in TCRdb shows in-frame clones only, minus some. The sample has 400,000 to 450,000 clones, more than 11% seen once. Sequencing used naive CD4+ T cells from blood. These receptor sequences come from a man in his thirties or forties in good health.

The rearrangement joins TRBV6-1 to TRBJ2-6; D is undetermined. V was pared by 3 bases and J by 13 bases, with 19 bases between. From germline, CDR1 is MNHNS and CDR2 SASEGT. CDR3 length: 15 amino acids. DNA of the CDR3: TGTGCCAGCAGTGATCTCCTCGGGCGGAGTCGGGTCCTGACTTTC. Residues: CASSDLLGRSRVLTF.

This clone showed up just a few times. The chain uses TRBV7-2 and TRBJ2-1; 12 bases map to TRBD2. With 3 bases clipped from V and 8 bases from J, the junction kept 5 bases outside the gene matches. The CDR3 sequence is 15 residues long. Germline lookup yields CDR1 SGHTA and CDR2 FQGNSA. Here the CDR3 DNA reads TGTGCCAGCAGCTTGACTAGCGGGAGTATCGATGAGCAGTTCTTC. This sequence encodes CASSLTSGSIDEQFF. Using reference TRBV7-2 and TRBJ2-1 for the parts outside the CDR3, the full variable domain is GAGVSQSPSNKVTEKGKDVELRCDPISGHTALYWYRQSLGQGLEFLIYFQGNSAPDKSGLPSDRFSAERTGGSVSTLTIQRTQQEDSAVYLCASSLTSGSIDEQFFGPGTRLTVL.

This clone has just a few counts. The chain uses TRBV7-2 and TRBJ1-1, with 8 bases fitting TRBD1. There are 16 residues in the CDR3. Germline V CDR1 and CDR2: SGHTA, FQGNSA. The ends lost 3 bases at V and 5 bases at J; junction bases unmatched: 11. This CDR3 is CASSFSPGQGTTEAFF. The CDR3 region has the DNA TGTGCCAGCAGCTTTAGCCCCGGACAGGGTACGACTGAAGCTTTCTTT.

This clone occurred a few times. The chain links TRBV30 to TRBJ2-6; no clear D. The CDR3 has 11 amino acids. Trimming took off 4 bases at V and 11 bases at J, with 9 bases between the two ends. Germline assignment: CDR1 GTSNPN and CDR2 SVGIG (reference sequence). The CDR3 nucleotides are TGTGCCTGGACCCCAAGGCACGTCCTGACTTTC. Its translation is CAWTPRHVLTF.

The chain combines TRBV4-1 with TRBJ2-5; perhaps TRBD2 as D (6 bases). The CDR3 sequence is 16 residues long. V gave up 0 bases and J gave up 1 base, with 12 bases separating them. Germline V CDR1 and CDR2: MGHRA, YSYEKL. CDR3 protein: CASSQDAGFAQETQYF. The CDR3 DNA sequence: TGCGCCAGCAGCCAAGACGCGGGGTTTGCCCAAGAGACCCAGTACTTC.

This clone was recorded a few times. The V gene is TRBV7-6, the J gene TRBJ2-1, with a tentative D call TRBD1 (7 bases). V dropped 5 bases and J dropped 5 bases, with 16 bases sitting between them. CDR3 size: 15 residues. Germline V lookup: CDR1 SGHVS, CDR2 FNYEAQ. In DNA form, the CDR3 reads TGTGCCAGCAGCGCGGCGGGACAGAGGGACAATGAGCAGTTCTTC. Translating gives CASSAAGQRDNEQFF.

There are a few counts of this clone. The chain is built from TRBV5-4 and TRBJ2-1; D not certain. The V end lost 6 bases, the J end lost 4 bases, and 11 bases lay between the germline ends. CDR1 is SGHNT, CDR2 YYREEE, per germline (reference sequence). The CDR3 has 13 residues. The CDR3 spells CASTNAIYNEQFF. The CDR3 coding sequence is TGTGCCAGCACCAACGCAATATACAATGAGCAGTTCTTC.

The rearrangement joins TRBV18 to TRBJ2-3; D unclear. This CDR3 has 14 residues. Germline values: CDR1 KGHSH, CDR2 LQKENI. Trimming cost V 3 bases and J 0 bases, with 7 bases left between them. The chain's CDR3 is CASSPGISTDTQYF. DNA of the CDR3: TGTGCCAGCTCACCTGGGATAAGCACAGATACGCAGTATTTT.

This clone occurred a few times. V and J are TRBV30 and TRBJ1-2, with D possibly TRBD1 on 5 matching bases. CDR3 length equals 17 residues. The germline V gene encodes CDR1 GTSNPN and CDR2 SVGIG (reference sequence). Trimming left V 4 bases short and J 2 bases short, with 23 bases between. Here the CDR3 DNA reads TGTGCCTGGATCGTCTTTTTACCGACAGTGAGGAACTATGGCTACACCTTC. This sequence encodes CAWIVFLPTVRNYGYTF.

This clone was observed a few times. The J gene is TRBJ1-6, the V gene TRBV7-2; D perhaps matches TRBD1 (5 bases). The V and J ends lost 4 bases and 10 bases respectively, with 8 bases between them. The CDR3 runs 12 residues. Germline loops: CDR1 SGHTA, CDR2 FQGNSA. CDR3 in amino acids: CASSSGRSPLHF. The CDR3 bases are TGTGCCAGCAGCTCAGGGCGATCACCCCTCCACTTT.

The sample holds a few counts of this clone. The V gene is TRBV19, the J gene TRBJ2-3; D perhaps matches TRBD1 (6 bases). The CDR3 sequence is 14 residues long. Germline values: CDR1 LNHDA, CDR2 SQIVND (reference sequence). Trimming took off 5 bases at V and 2 bases at J, with 11 bases between the two ends. The CDR3, as DNA: TGTGCCAGTAGTCGGGACAAATACACAGATACGCAGTATTTT. Translation: CASSRDKYTDTQYF.

In its sample, this clone was seen many times. V usage is TRBV10-3 and J usage is TRBJ1-6; D perhaps matches TRBD1 (5 bases). The CDR3 sequence is 12 residues long. V lost 3 bases and J lost 10, with 7 bases in between. From germline, CDR1 is ENHRY and CDR2 SYGVKD. The CDR3 region is CAISDGGSPLHF. In DNA form, the CDR3 reads TGTGCCATCAGTGACGGGGGATCACCCCTCCACTTT.

This clone occurred many times. The chain employs TRBV23-1 and TRBJ2-7; TRBD1 matches 10 bases. TRBV23-1 is an ORF; its function is uncertain. The trim removed 3 bases at V and 5 bases at J, leaving 7 bases unmatched. The CDR3 totals 15 residues. The CDR3: CASSHPRGQGNEQYV. The CDR3 region has the DNA TGCGCCAGCAGTCATCCGAGGGGACAGGGGAACGAGCAGTACGTC.

The CDR3 sequence is CASSQGTGGYYGYTF. CDR3 nucleotide sequence: TGTGCCAGCAGTCAAGGGACGGGTGGTTACTATGGCTACACCTTC. The chain combines TRBV27 with TRBJ1-2, with a weak D call TRBD1 (5 bases). V lost 5 bases, J lost 3 bases, and 16 bases lay in between. The CDR3 runs 15 residues. In germline, CDR1 is MNHEY, CDR2 SMNVEV (reference sequence).